This T cell receptor beta chain emerged from a study of CD8+ T cells in alopecia areata. V shed 2 bases, J shed 1 base, and the junction held 2 bases outside the gene matches. The CDR3 has 15 residues. Germline-derived CDR1 and CDR2 are SGDLS and YYNGEE. The authors extracted RNA and reverse transcribed it into cDNA as the sequencing template. Assay used: immunoSEQ multiplex PCR; TCRdb lists only in-frame clones, some missing. Of about 270,000 clones listed, roughly 63% are singletons. As for treatment: oral pan-JAK inhibitor, 5-10 mg twice daily. The rearrangement links TRBV9 to TRBJ2-3, with 9 bases aligning to TRBD2. The sequences come from CD4+ T cells sorted from blood, collected between weeks 51 and 54, from a patient treated with tofacitinib. The sequence was obtained from a human donor with alopecia areata. CDR3: CASSVIAGGTDTQYF. CDR3 coding DNA: TGTGCCAGCAGCGTGATAGCGGGGGGCACAGATACGCAGTATTTT.